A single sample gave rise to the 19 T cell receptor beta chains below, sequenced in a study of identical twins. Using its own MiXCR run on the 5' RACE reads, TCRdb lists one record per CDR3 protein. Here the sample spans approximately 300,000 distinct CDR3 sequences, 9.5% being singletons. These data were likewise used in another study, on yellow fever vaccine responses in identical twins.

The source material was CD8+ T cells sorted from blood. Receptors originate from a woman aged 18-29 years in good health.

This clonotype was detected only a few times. The CDR3 sequence: CASSPGEANEKLFF. DNA of the CDR3: TGTGCCAGCAGCCCAGGGGAGGCTAATGAAAAACTGTTTTTT. J is TRBJ1-4 and V is TRBV7-9; possibly TRBD1 for D (6 bases). Looked up from germline, CDR1 is SEHNR and CDR2 is FQNEAQ (reference sequence). The CDR3 totals 14 residues. Trimming cost V 5 bases and J 3 bases, with 10 bases left between them. The full variable domain, with the rest looked up from reference TRBV7-9 and TRBJ1-4, is DTGVSQNPRHKITKRGQNVTFRCDPISEHNRLYWYRQTLGQGPEFLTYFQNEAQLEKSRLLSDRFSAERPKGSFSTLEIQRTEQGDSAMYLCASSPGEANEKLFFGSGTQLSVL.

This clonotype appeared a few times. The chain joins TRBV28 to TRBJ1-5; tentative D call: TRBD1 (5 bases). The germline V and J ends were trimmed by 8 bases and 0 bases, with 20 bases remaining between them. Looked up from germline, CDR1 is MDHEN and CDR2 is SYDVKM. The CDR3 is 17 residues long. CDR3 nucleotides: TGTGCCAGCTCCCGGGTTTCAGGGTGGTTTAGCAATCAGCCCCAGCATTTT. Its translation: CASSRVSGWFSNQPQHF.

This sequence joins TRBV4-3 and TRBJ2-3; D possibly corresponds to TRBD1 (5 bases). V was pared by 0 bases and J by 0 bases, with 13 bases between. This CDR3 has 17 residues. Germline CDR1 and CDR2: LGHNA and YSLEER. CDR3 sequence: CASSQDRGELSTDTQYF. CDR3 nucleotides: TGCGCCAGCAGCCAAGATAGGGGCGAGTTAAGCACAGATACGCAGTATTTT.

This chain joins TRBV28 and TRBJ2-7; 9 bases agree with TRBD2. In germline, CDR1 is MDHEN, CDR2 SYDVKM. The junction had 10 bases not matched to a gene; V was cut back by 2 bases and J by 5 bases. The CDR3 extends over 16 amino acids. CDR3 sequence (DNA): TGTGCCAGCAGTTTACTTCTTGCGGGAGGGCTCCACGAGCAGTACTTC. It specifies CASSLLLAGGLHEQYF.

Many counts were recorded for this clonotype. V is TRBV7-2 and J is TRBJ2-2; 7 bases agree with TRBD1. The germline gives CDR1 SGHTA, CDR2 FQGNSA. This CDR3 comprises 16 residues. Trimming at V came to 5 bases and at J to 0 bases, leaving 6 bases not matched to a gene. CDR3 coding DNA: TGTGCCAGCAGCGAACTCGGGACAGCGAACACCGGGGAGCTGTTTTTT. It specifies CASSELGTANTGELFF.

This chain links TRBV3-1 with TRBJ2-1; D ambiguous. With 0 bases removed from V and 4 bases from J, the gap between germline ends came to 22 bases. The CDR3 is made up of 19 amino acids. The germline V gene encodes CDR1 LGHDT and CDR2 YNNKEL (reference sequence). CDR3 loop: CASSQEQSPSVLWYNEQFF. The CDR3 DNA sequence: TGTGCCAGCAGCCAAGAACAATCCCCGTCAGTTTTGTGGTACAATGAGCAGTTCTTC.

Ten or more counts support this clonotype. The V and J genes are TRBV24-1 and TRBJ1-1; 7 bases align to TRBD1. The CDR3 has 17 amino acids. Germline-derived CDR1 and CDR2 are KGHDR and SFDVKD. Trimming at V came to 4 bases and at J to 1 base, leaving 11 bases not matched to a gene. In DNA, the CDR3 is TGTGCCACCAGTGAGTCAACCTCGGGACAGAAGAACACTGAAGCTTTCTTT. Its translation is CATSESTSGQKNTEAFF.

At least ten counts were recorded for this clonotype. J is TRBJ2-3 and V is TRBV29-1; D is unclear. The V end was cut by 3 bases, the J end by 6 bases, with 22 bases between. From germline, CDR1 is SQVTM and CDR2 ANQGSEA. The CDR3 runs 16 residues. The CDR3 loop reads CSVDSGSPPVSDTQYF. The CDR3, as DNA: TGCAGCGTTGATTCCGGGTCTCCCCCGGTTTCGGATACGCAGTATTTT.

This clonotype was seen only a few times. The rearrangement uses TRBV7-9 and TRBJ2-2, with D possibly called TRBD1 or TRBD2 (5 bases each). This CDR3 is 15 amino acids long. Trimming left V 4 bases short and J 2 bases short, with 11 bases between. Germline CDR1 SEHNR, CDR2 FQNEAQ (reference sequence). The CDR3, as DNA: TGTGCCAGCAGCTCCCGGGACGAAAACACCGGGGAGCTGTTTTTT. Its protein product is CASSSRDENTGELFF.

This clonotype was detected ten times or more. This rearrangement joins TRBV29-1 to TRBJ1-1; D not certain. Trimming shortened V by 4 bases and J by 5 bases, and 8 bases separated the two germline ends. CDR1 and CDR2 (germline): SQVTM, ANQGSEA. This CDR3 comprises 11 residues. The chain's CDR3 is CSVVGGTEAFF. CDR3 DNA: TGCAGCGTTGTCGGCGGGACTGAAGCTTTCTTT.

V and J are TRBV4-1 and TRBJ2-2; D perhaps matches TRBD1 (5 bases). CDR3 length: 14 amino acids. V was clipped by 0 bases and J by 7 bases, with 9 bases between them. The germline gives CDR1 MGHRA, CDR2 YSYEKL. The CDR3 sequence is CASSQDQGIGELFF. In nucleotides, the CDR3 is TGCGCCAGCAGCCAAGACCAGGGCATCGGGGAGCTGTTTTTT.

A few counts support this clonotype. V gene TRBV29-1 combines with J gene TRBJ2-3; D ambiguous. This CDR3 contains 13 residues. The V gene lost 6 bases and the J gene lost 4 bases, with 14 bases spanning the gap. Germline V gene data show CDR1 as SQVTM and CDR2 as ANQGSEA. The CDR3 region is CSVPALGSDTQYF. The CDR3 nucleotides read TGCAGCGTGCCCGCCTTGGGCTCAGATACGCAGTATTTT.

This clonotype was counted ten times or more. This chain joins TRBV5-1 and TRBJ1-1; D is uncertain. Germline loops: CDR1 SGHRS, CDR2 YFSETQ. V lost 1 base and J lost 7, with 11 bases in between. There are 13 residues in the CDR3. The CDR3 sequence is CASSLSTVSEAFF. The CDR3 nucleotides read TGCGCCAGCAGCTTGTCGACGGTGAGTGAAGCTTTCTTT.

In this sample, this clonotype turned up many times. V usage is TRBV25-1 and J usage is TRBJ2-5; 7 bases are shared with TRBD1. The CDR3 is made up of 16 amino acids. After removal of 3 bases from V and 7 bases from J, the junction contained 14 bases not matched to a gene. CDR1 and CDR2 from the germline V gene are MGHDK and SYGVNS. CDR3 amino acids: CASSEATGVSARTQYF. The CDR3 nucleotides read TGTGCCAGCAGTGAGGCCACAGGGGTCTCGGCCAGGACCCAGTACTTC.

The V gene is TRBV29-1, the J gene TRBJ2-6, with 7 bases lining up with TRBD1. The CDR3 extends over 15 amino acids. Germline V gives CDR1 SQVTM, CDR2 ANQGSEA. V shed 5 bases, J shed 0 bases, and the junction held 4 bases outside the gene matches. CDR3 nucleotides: TGCAGCGTTAAGGACAGGAGCTCTGGGGCCAACGTCCTGACTTTC. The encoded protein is CSVKDRSSGANVLTF.

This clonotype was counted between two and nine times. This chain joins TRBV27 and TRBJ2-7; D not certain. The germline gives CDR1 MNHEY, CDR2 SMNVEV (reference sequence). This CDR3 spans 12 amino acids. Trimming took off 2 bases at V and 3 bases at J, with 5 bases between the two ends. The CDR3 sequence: CASSLPGYEQYF. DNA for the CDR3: TGTGCCAGCAGTTTACCGGGCTACGAGCAGTACTTC.

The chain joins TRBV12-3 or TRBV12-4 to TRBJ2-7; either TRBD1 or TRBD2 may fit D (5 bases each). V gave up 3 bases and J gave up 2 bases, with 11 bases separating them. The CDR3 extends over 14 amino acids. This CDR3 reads CASSFGTETYEQYF. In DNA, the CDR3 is TGTGCCAGCAGTTTCGGGACGGAGACCTACGAGCAGTACTTC.

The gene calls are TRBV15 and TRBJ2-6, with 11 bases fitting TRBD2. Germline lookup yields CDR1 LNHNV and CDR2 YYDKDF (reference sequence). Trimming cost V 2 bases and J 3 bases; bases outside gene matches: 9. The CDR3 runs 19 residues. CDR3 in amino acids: CATSRSSGGTGFGANVLTF. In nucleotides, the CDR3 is TGTGCCACCAGCAGATCTAGCGGGGGGACGGGCTTTGGGGCCAACGTCCTGACTTTC.

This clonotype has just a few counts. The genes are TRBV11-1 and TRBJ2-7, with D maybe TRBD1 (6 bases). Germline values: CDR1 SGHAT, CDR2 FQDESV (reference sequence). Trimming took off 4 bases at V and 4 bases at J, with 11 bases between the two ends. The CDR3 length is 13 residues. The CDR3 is CASSSDSNYEQYF. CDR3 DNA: TGTGCCAGCAGCTCGGACAGTAATTACGAGCAGTACTTC.